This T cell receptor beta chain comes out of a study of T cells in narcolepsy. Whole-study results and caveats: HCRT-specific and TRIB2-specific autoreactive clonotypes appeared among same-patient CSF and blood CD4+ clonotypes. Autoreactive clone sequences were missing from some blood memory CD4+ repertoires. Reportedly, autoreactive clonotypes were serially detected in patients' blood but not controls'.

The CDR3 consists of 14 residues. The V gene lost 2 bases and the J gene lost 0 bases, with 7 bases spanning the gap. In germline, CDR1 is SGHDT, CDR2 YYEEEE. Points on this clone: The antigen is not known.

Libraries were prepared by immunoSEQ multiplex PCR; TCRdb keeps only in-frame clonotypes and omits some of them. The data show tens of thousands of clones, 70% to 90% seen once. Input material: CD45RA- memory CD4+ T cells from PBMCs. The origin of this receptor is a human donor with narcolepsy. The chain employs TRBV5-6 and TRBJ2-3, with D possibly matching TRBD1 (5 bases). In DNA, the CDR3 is TGTGCCAGCAGCTTCGACAGTAGCACAGATACGCAGTATTTT. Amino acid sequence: CASSFDSSTDTQYF.